The sequence of this TCR beta chain was determined in a study of CD8+ T cells in alopecia areata. General study results and limits: Scalp samples also yield sequences of resident alphabeta T cells from normal skin. Patients showed less clear TCR sequence sharing than mice, possibly partly because of HLA diversity. Lesional scalp, notably in alopecia totalis/universalis, had clonality above that of normal scalp.

CDR1 is SGHTA, CDR2 FQGTGA, per germline. The CDR3 has 14 residues. Deletions cut 4 bases from V and 2 bases from J, with 12 bases between. This clone came up once. Its antigen is not identified. Sequencing used cDNA as its template, made by extracting RNA and reverse transcribing it. TCRdb's copy holds only in-frame clones and misses some; the assay was immunoSEQ multiplex PCR. The sample contains about 200,000 clones, roughly 50% of which appear only once. A FACSAria was used to sort CD4+ and CD8+ T cells. These cells came from PBMCs. The sample consisted of CD8+ T cells sorted from blood. V gene TRBV7-3 combines with J gene TRBJ2-7; TRBD2 might be the D (6 bases). The TCR was taken from a human donor in good health. CDR3 DNA sequence: TGTGCCAGCAGCTCGTTCGGCGGGGCCTACGAGCAGTACTTC. Encoded protein: CASSSFGGAYEQYF.